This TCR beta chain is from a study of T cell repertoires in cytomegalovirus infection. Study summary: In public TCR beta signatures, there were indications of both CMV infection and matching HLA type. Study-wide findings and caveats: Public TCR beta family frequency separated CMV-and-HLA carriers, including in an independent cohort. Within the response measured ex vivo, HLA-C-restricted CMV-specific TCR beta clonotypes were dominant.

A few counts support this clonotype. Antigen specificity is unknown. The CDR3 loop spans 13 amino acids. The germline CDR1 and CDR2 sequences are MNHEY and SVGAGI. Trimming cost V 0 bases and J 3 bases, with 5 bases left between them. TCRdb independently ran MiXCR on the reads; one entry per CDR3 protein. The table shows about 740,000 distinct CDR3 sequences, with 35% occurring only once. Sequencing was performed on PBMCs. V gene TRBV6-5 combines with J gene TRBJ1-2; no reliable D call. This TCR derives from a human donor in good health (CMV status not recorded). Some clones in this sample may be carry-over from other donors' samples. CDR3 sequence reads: CASSYSGDYGYTF. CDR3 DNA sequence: TGTGCCAGCAGTTACTCGGGCGACTATGGCTACACCTTC.